The rows below give T cell receptor beta chains drawn from one sample of a study of blood T cell repertoires in COVID-19. Sequenced by immunoSEQ multiplex PCR; TCRdb stores in-frame clones only, minus some. The table lists a few hundred thousand clones, around 90% of them singletons. The sequencing sample was made of peripheral blood. These TCRs come from a woman between 40 and 55 years old with COVID-19, enrolled during active disease. Each CDR3 is given with its conserved first and last residue. The D gene is left open where the match is weak.

V gene: TRBV30
J gene: TRBJ2-5
D gene: -
CDR3 protein: CAWSTSDSRNF

V gene: TRBV6-4
J gene: TRBJ2-1
D gene: -
CDR3 protein: CASSDSGAGINEQFF

V gene: TRBV18
J gene: TRBJ2-7
D gene: TRBD2
CDR3 protein: CASSPNTAASGPGEQYF

V gene: TRBV9
J gene: TRBJ2-5
D gene: TRBD2
CDR3 protein: CASSPRPRTSGKETQYF

V gene: TRBV18
J gene: TRBJ2-5
D gene: -
CDR3 protein: CASSPLVGQETQYF

V gene: TRBV7-7
J gene: TRBJ2-5
D gene: TRBD2
CDR3 protein: CASSLAATSGSSETQYF

V gene: TRBV15
J gene: TRBJ1-5
D gene: -
CDR3 protein: CATSRVSGIHRSQPQHF

V gene: TRBV19
J gene: TRBJ2-5
D gene: -
CDR3 protein: CASSIGSETQYF

V gene: TRBV2
J gene: TRBJ2-3
D gene: -
CDR3 protein: CASSQQGPDTQYF

V gene: TRBV3-1/TRBV3-2
J gene: TRBJ2-7
D gene: -
CDR3 protein: CASSQHTGAYEQYF

V gene: TRBV5-1
J gene: TRBJ2-1
D gene: TRBD2
CDR3 protein: CASSLAPGLADNEQFF

V gene: TRBV6-6
J gene: TRBJ1-2
D gene: TRBD1
CDR3 protein: CASSSRQGILDGYTF

V gene: TRBV18
J gene: TRBJ1-1
D gene: TRBD1
CDR3 protein: CASSPRGGDTEAFF

V gene: TRBV6-5
J gene: TRBJ1-1
D gene: -
CDR3 protein: CASSSGRDRYTEAFF

V gene: TRBV3-1/TRBV3-2
J gene: TRBJ2-5
D gene: TRBD2
CDR3 protein: CASSQRLAVQPEETQYF

V gene: TRBV14
J gene: TRBJ2-7
D gene: TRBD1
CDR3 protein: CASSSTGLGHEQYF

V gene: TRBV5-5
J gene: TRBJ2-1
D gene: TRBD2
CDR3 protein: CASSRRSSGSINEQFF

V gene: TRBV6-5
J gene: TRBJ1-4
D gene: -
CDR3 protein: CASSYEGTRGKLFF

V gene: TRBV27
J gene: TRBJ2-7
D gene: TRBD1
CDR3 protein: CASSLRQGPYEQYF

V gene: TRBV7-2
J gene: TRBJ2-3
D gene: TRBD2
CDR3 protein: CASSSSSGSLGDTQYF

V gene: TRBV10-3
J gene: TRBJ1-2
D gene: -
CDR3 protein: CAISDPRSLGPRNYGYTF

V gene: TRBV19
J gene: TRBJ1-1
D gene: TRBD1
CDR3 protein: CATSDRTDTEAFF

V gene: TRBV6-5
J gene: TRBJ1-5
D gene: -
CDR3 protein: CASRSAGTFNQPQHF

V gene: TRBV4-2
J gene: TRBJ2-1
D gene: -
CDR3 protein: CASSQDEYNEQFF

V gene: TRBV12-3/TRBV12-4
J gene: TRBJ1-4
D gene: TRBD1
CDR3 protein: CASSLLTGQKLFF

V gene: TRBV9
J gene: TRBJ1-6
D gene: -
CDR3 protein: CASSPSRGHSYNSPLHF

V gene: TRBV5-1
J gene: TRBJ2-7
D gene: TRBD1
CDR3 protein: CASSGGQGNEQYF

V gene: TRBV7-9
J gene: TRBJ2-7
D gene: TRBD1
CDR3 protein: CASSSTGGLNEQYF

V gene: TRBV5-4
J gene: TRBJ1-2
D gene: TRBD1
CDR3 protein: CASSPDAYRGRGGYTF

V gene: TRBV27
J gene: TRBJ2-7
D gene: TRBD1
CDR3 protein: CASSSTGLPYEQYF

V gene: TRBV7-9
J gene: TRBJ1-5
D gene: -
CDR3 protein: CASSLGDGDSNQPQHF

V gene: TRBV28
J gene: TRBJ2-3
D gene: -
CDR3 protein: CASSPEGVDTQYF

V gene: TRBV28
J gene: TRBJ1-4
D gene: -
CDR3 protein: CAITQGAATNEKLFF

V gene: TRBV9
J gene: TRBJ2-1
D gene: TRBD2
CDR3 protein: CASSRGTSAFNEQFF

V gene: TRBV28
J gene: TRBJ2-7
D gene: TRBD1
CDR3 protein: CASSLWGQQHF

V gene: TRBV6-2/TRBV6-3
J gene: TRBJ2-7
D gene: -
CDR3 protein: CASSYSFSVKTGQYF

V gene: TRBV5-1
J gene: TRBJ2-3
D gene: TRBD1
CDR3 protein: CASSVDRGDTQYF

V gene: TRBV7-9
J gene: TRBJ2-2
D gene: TRBD1
CDR3 protein: CASSLGTGSSTGELFF

V gene: TRBV5-7
J gene: TRBJ2-7
D gene: -
CDR3 protein: CASSLTGPSYEQYF

V gene: TRBV29-1
J gene: TRBJ2-5
D gene: -
CDR3 protein: CSVVRGQETQYF

V gene: TRBV7-8
J gene: TRBJ2-6
D gene: TRBD2
CDR3 protein: CASSPLAGTGANVLTF

V gene: TRBV28
J gene: TRBJ1-4
D gene: TRBD1
CDR3 protein: CASNKPGQGNEKLFF

V gene: TRBV4-1
J gene: TRBJ2-7
D gene: -
CDR3 protein: CASSQGRTVTYEQYF